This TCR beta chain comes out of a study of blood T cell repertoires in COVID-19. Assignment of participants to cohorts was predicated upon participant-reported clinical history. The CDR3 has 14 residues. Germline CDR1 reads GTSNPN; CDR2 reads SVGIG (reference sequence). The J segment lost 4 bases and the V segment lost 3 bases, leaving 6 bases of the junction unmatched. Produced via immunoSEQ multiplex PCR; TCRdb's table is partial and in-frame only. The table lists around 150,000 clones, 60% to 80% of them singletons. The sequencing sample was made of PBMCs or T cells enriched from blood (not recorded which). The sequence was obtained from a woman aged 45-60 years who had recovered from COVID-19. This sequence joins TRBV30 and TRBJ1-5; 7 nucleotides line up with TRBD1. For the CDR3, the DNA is TGTGCCTGGAGCTCCGGGACAGAAAATCAGCCCCAGCATTTT. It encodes CAWSSGTENQPQHF.